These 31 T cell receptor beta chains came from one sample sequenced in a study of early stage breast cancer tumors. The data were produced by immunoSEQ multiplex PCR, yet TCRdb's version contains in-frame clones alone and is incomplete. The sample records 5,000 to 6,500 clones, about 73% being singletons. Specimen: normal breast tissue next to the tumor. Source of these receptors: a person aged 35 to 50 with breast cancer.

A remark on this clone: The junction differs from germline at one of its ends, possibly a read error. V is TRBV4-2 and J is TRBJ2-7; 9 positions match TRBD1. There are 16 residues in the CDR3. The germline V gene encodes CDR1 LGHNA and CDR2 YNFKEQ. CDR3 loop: CASSEELGQGVDEQYF. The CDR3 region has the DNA TGTGCCAGCAGCGAAGAATTGGGACAGGGCGTCGACGAGCAGTACTTC.

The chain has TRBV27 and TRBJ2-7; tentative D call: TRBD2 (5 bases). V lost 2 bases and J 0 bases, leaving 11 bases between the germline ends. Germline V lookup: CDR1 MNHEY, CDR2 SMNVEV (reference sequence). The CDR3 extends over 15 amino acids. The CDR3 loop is CASSLKSGSSYEQYF. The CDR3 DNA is TGTGCCAGCAGTTTAAAAAGCGGAAGCTCCTACGAGCAGTACTTC.

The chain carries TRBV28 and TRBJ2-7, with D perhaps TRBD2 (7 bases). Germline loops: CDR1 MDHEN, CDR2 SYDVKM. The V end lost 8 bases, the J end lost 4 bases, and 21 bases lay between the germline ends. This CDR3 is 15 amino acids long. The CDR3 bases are TGTGCCAGCGTAGGGGGGGTAGAGGGTTCATACGAGCAGTACTTC. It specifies CASVGGVEGSYEQYF.

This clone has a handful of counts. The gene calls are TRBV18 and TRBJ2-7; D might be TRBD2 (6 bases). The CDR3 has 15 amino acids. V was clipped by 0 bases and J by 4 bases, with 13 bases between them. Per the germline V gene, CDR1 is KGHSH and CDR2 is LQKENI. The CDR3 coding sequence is TGTGCCAGCTCACCACCGGGACTGGATAGATACGAGCAGTACTTC. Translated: CASSPPGLDRYEQYF.

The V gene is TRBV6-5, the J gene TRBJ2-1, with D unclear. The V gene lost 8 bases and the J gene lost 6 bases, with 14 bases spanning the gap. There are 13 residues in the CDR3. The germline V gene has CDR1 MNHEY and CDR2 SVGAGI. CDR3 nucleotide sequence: TGTGCCAGCGGCCCAGCCACTTTCAATGAGCAGTTCTTC. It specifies CASGPATFNEQFF.

The CDR3 region has the DNA TGTGCCAGCAGTCCCAGGGGGGGGAACACTGAAGCTTTCTTT. It yields the protein CASSPRGGNTEAFF. The V call is TRBV27, the J call TRBJ1-1; the match to TRBD1 covers 7 bases. CDR3 length: 14 residues. The germline V gene has CDR1 MNHEY and CDR2 SMNVEV (reference sequence). Germline trimming cut 5 bases from V and 1 base from J; bases unmatched to any gene: 4.

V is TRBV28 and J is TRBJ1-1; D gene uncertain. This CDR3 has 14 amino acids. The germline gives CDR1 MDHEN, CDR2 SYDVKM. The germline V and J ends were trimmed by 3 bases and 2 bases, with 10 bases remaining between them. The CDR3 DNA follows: TGTGCCAGCAGTTTGATAACAGTTAACACTGAAGCTTTCTTT. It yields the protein CASSLITVNTEAFF.

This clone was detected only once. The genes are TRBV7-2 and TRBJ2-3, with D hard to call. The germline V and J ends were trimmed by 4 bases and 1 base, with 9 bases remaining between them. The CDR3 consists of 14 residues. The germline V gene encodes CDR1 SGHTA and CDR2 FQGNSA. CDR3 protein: CASSSAGRTDTQYF. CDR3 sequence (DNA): TGTGCCAGCAGCTCTGCAGGCCGCACAGATACGCAGTATTTT.

The CDR3 here is CASSQRPRTQSGSGANQPQHF. In nucleotides, the CDR3 is TGCGCCAGCAGCCAACGCCCCAGGACCCAATCAGGGTCTGGGGCAAATCAGCCCCAGCATTTT. The chain joins TRBV4-1 to TRBJ1-5, with D possibly being TRBD1 (5 bases). The germline V and J ends were trimmed by 2 bases and 4 bases, with 30 bases remaining between them. This CDR3 has 21 residues. Germline assignment: CDR1 MGHRA and CDR2 YSYEKL.

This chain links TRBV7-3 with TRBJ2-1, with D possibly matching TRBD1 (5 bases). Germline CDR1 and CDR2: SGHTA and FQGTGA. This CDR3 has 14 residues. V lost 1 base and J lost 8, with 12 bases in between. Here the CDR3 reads CASSLSRASDEQFF. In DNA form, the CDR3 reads TGTGCCAGCAGCTTAAGCAGGGCATCGGATGAGCAGTTCTTC. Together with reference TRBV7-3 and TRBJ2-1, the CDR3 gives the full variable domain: GAGVSQTPSNKVTEKGKYVELRCDPISGHTALYWYRQSLGQGPEFLIYFQGTGAADDSGLPNDRFFAVRPEGSVSTLKIQRTERGDSAVYLCASSLSRASDEQFFGPGTRLTVL.

DNA for the CDR3: TGTGCCAGCAGCAAACTAGCGGGAGGGTCCAACGAGCAGTACTTC. Residues: CASSKLAGGSNEQYF. J is TRBJ2-7 and V is TRBV13; 13 bases are a match to TRBD2. Germline assignment: CDR1 PRHDT and CDR2 FYEKMQ (reference sequence). The CDR3 is 15 amino acids. V trimming: 5 bases; J trimming: 5 bases; junction bases outside the gene matches: 6.

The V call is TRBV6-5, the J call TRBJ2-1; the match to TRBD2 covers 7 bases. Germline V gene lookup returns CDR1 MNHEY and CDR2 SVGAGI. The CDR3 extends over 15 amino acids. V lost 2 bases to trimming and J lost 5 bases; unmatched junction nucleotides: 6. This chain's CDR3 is CASSYGVAGHNEQFF. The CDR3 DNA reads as TGTGCCAGCAGTTACGGGGTAGCGGGTCACAATGAGCAGTTCTTC.

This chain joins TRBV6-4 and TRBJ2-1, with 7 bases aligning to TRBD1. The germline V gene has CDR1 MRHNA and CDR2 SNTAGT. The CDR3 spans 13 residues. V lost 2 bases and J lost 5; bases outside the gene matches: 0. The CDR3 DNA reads TGTGCCAGCAGTGACAGGGGGCACAATGAGCAGTTCTTC. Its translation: CASSDRGHNEQFF.

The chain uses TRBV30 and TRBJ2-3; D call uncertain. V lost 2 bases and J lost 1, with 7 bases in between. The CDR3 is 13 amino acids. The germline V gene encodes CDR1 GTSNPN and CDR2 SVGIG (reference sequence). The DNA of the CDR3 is TGTGCCTGGAGTTTCGGCGGCACAGATACGCAGTATTTT. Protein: CAWSFGGTDTQYF.

In DNA, the CDR3 is TGTGCCAGCAGCTTACGGGACAGCTCCTACGAGCAGTACTTC. Amino acid sequence: CASSLRDSSYEQYF. The rearrangement links TRBV2 to TRBJ2-7; TRBD1 matches 7 bases. V trimming: 6 bases; J trimming: 0 bases; junction bases outside the gene matches: 5. CDR1 is SNHLY, CDR2 FYNNEI, per germline. The CDR3 runs to 14 residues.

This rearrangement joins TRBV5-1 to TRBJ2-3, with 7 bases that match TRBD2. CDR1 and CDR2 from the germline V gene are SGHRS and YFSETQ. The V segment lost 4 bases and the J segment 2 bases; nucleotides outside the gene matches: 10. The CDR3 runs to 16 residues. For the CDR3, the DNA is TGCGCCAGCAGCCCCGGGGGAACTAGCGTCACAGATACGCAGTATTTT. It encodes CASSPGGTSVTDTQYF. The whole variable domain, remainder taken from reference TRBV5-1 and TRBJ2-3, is KAGVTQTPRYLIKTRGQQVTLSCSPISGHRSVSWYQQTPGQGLQFLFEYFSETQRNKGNFPGRFSGRQFSNSRSEMNVSTLELGDSALYLCASSPGGTSVTDTQYFGPGTRLTVL.

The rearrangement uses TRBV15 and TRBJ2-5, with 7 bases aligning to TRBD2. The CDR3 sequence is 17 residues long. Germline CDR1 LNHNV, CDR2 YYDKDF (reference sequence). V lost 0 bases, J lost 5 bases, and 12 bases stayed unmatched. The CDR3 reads CATSRDGRAGVGETQYF. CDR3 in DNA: TGTGCCACCAGCAGAGATGGAAGGGCGGGGGTAGGGGAGACCCAGTACTTC.

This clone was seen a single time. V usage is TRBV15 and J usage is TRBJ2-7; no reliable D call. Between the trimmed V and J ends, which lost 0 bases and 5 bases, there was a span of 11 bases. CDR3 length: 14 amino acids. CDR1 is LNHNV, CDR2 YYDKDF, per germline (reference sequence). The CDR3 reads CATSRDGWVHEQYF. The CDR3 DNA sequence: TGTGCCACCAGCAGAGATGGGTGGGTCCACGAGCAGTACTTC.

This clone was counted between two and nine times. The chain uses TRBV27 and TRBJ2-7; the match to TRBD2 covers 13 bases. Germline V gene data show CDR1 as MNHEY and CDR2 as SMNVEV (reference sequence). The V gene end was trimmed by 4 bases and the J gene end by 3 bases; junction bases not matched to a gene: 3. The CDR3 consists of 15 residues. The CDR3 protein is CASSSRTSGSYEQYF. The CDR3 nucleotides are TGTGCCAGCAGTTCCCGGACTAGCGGGAGCTACGAGCAGTACTTC.

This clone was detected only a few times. The CDR3 DNA reads as TGTGCCAGCAGTGAGAACCTGGGTCGCAATCAGCCCCAGCATTTT. It specifies CASSENLGRNQPQHF. The chain combines TRBV6-4 with TRBJ1-5; D is ambiguous. Germline V gene sequence: CDR1 MRHNA, CDR2 SNTAGT. The ends were cut back, 3 bases at V and 2 bases at J, with 11 bases in the middle. The CDR3 is 15 amino acids.

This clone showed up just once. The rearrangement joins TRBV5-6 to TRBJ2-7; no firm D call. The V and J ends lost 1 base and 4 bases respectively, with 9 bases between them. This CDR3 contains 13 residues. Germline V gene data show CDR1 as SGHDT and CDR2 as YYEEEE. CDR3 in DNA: TGTGCCAGCAGCTTGAACGACGGTTACGAGCAGTACTTC. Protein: CASSLNDGYEQYF.

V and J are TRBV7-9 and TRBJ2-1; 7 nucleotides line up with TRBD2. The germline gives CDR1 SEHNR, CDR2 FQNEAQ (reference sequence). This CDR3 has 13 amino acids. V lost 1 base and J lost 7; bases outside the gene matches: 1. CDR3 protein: CASSLERDNEQFF. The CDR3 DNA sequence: TGTGCCAGCAGCTTAGAGCGGGATAATGAGCAGTTCTTC.

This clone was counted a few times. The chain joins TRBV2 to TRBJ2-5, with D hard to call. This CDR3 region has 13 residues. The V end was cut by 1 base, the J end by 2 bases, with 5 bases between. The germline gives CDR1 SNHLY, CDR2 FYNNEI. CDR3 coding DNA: TGTGCCAGCAGTGAAGTGGAGCAAGAGACCCAGTACTTC. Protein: CASSEVEQETQYF.

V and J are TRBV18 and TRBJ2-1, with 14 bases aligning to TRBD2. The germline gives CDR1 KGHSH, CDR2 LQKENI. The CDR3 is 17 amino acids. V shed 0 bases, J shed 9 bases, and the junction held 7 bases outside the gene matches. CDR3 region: CASSPPQGLAGEGEQFF. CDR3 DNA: TGTGCCAGCTCACCACCCCAGGGACTAGCGGGAGAGGGTGAGCAGTTCTTC. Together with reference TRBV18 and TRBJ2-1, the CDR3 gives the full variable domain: NAGVMQNPRHLVRRRGQEARLRCSPMKGHSHVYWYRQLPEEGLKFMVYLQKENIIDESGMPKERFSAEFPKEGPSILRIQQVVRGDSAAYFCASSPPQGLAGEGEQFFGPGTRLTVL.

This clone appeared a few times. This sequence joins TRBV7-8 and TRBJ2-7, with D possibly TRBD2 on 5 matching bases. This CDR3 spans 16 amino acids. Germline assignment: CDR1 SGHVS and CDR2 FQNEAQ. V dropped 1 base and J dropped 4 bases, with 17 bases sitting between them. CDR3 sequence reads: CASSLVFVGVGYEQYF. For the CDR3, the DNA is TGTGCCAGCAGCTTAGTTTTTGTGGGAGTCGGGTACGAGCAGTACTTC.

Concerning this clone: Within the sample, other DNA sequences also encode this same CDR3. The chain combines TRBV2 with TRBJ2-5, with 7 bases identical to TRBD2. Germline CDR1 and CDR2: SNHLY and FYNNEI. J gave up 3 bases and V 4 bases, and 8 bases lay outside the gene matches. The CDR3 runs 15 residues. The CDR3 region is CASSVAGESEETQYF. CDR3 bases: TGTGCCAGCAGTGTTGCGGGAGAATCGGAAGAGACCCAGTACTTC.

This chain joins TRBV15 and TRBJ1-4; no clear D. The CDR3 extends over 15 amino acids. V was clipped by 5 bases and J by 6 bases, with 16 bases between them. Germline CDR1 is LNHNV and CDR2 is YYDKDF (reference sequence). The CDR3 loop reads CATSPGPRWDEKLFF. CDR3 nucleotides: TGTGCCACCAGCCCCGGGCCCAGATGGGATGAAAAACTGTTTTTT.

CDR3: CAWRGQNTYEQYF. CDR3 sequence (DNA): TGTGCCTGGAGGGGACAGAATACCTACGAGCAGTACTTC. V gene TRBV30 combines with J gene TRBJ2-7; the match to TRBD1 covers 7 bases. The CDR3 is 13 residues long. The V gene end was trimmed by 3 bases and the J gene end by 2 bases; junction bases not matched to a gene: 4. Germline CDR1 and CDR2: GTSNPN and SVGIG (reference sequence).

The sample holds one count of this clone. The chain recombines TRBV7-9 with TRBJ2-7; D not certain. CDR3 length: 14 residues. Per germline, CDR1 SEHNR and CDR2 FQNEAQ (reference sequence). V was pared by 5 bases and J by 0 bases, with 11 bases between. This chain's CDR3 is CASSQPTPSYEQYF. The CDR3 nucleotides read TGTGCCAGCAGCCAACCTACTCCCTCCTACGAGCAGTACTTC.

DNA for the CDR3: TGTGCCAGCAGCGTAGGAAACGGAATGACCTACGAGCAGTACTTC. This sequence encodes CASSVGNGMTYEQYF. The V and J genes are TRBV9 and TRBJ2-7; D remains ambiguous. Germline-derived CDR1 and CDR2 are SGDLS and YYNGEE. Trimming pared 0 bases from V and 2 bases from J, leaving 12 bases between. The CDR3 contains 15 residues.

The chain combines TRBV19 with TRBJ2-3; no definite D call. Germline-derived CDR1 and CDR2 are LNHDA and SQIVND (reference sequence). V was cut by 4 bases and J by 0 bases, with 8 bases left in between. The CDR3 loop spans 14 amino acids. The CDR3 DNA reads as TGTGCCAGTAGTAGAGGCGGAAGCACAGATACGCAGTATTTT. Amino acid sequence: CASSRGGSTDTQYF. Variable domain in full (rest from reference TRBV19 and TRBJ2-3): DGGITQSPKYLFRKEGQNVTLSCEQNLNHDAMYWYRQDPGQGLRLIYYSQIVNDFQKGDIAEGYSVSREKKESFPLTVTSAQKNPTAFYLCASSRGGSTDTQYFGPGTRLTVL.